This T cell receptor (beta chain) emerged from a study of T cells after posttransplantation cyclophosphamide. Regarding the study as a whole: TRB clonality was highly associated with recipient CMV seropositivity and reactivation. TRB overlap between skin or GI tissue T cells and blood was limited.

Profiling relied on immunoSEQ multiplex PCR, and the TCRdb table lists in-frame clones only, not all of them. The table shows around 17,000 clones, with around 94% occurring only once. Cyclophosphamide on days +3 and +4 followed busulfan-fludarabine conditioning and a marrow graft. The CDR3 is made up of 15 amino acids. Germline V gene sequence: CDR1 SGDLS, CDR2 YYNGEE. Trimming removed 10 bases from V and 1 base from J, with 17 bases in between. For this clone: Its matching antigen is unknown.

The material was CD4+ T cells sorted from blood, obtained after allogeneic stem cell transplant with posttransplant cyclophosphamide. This sequence was found in a male patient over 55 who received an allogeneic stem cell transplant from a related donor and was CMV-positive. Some T cells may have come from the graft donor. The V gene is TRBV9, the J gene TRBJ2-2, with D perhaps TRBD1 (7 bases). CDR3 region: CASGGTPQNTGELFF. The CDR3 DNA follows: TGTGCCTCAGGGGGGACACCTCAGAACACCGGGGAGCTGTTTTTT.